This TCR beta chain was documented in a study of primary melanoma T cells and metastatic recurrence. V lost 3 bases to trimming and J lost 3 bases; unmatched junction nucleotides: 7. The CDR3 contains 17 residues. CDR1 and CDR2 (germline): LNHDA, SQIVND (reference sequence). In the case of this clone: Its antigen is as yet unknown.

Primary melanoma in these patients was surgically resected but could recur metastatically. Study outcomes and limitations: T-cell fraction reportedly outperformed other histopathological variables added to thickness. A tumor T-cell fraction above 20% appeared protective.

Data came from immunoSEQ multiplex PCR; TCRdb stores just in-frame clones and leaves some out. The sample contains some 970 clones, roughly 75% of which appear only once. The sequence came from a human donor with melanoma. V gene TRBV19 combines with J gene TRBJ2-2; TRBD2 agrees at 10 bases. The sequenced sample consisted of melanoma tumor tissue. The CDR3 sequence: CASSMSSGGAYTGELFF. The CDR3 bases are TGTGCCAGTAGTATGTCCAGCGGGGGGGCCTACACCGGGGAGCTGTTTTTT.